This TCR beta chain was documented in a study of T cell clones after liver transplantation. Turning to the study itself: Apart from three HCV-positive recipients, transplants were for non-autoimmune, non-viral reasons.

As concerns this clone: Its matching antigen is unknown.

Libraries were prepared by immunoSEQ multiplex PCR; TCRdb keeps only in-frame clonotypes and omits some of them. The sample lists tens of thousands of clones; 71% were seen once. From germline, CDR1 is ENHRY and CDR2 SYGVKD. The CDR3 extends over 15 amino acids. The V and J ends lost 6 bases and 2 bases, in that order; junction bases with no gene match: 7. Study results and caveats: Conclusions were preliminary, with small, heterogeneous patient groups.

The material was CD4+ T cells from blood, obtained before liver transplant. The source of this sequence is a human donor who received a liver transplant. The rearrangement links TRBV10-3 to TRBJ1-5; 7 bases match TRBD1. This CDR3 is CAISQGQWGNQPQHF. The CDR3 DNA is TGTGCCATCAGCCAGGGACAGTGGGGCAATCAGCCCCAGCATTTT.